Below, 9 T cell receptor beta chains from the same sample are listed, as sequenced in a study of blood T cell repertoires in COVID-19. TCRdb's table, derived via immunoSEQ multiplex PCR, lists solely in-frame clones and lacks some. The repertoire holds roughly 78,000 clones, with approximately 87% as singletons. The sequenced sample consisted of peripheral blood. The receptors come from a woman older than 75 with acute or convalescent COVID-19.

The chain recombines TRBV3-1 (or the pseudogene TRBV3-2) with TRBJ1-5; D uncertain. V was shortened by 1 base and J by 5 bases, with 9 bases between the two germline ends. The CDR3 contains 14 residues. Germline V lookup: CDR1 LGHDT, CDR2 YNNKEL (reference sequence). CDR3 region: CASSQAWGDQPQHF. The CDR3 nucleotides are TGTGCCAGCAGCCAAGCTTGGGGAGATCAGCCCCAGCATTTT.

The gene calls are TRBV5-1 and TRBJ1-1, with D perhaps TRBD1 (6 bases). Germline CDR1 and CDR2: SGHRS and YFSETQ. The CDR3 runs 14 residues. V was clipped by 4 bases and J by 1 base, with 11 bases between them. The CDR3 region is CASSPDRTNTEAFF. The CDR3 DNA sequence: TGCGCCAGCAGCCCCGACAGGACGAACACTGAAGCTTTCTTT.

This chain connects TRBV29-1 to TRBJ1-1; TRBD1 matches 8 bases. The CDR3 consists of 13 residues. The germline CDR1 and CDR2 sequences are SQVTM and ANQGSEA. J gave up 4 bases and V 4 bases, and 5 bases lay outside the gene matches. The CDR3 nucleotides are TGCAGCGTTGCCCGGACAGGGACCACTGAAGCTTTCTTT. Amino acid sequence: CSVARTGTTEAFF.

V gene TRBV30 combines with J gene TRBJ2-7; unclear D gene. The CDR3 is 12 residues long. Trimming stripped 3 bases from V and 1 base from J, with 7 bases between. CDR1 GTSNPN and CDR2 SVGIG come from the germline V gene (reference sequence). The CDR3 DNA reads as TGTGCCTGGAGCCCGGAGTCCTACGAGCAGTACTTC. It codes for CAWSPESYEQYF.

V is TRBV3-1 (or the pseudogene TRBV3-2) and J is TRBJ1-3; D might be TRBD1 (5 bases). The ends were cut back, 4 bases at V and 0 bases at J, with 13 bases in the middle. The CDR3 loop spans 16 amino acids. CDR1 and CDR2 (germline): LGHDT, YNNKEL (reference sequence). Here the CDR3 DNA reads TGTGCCAGCAGCCCTCTTTCAGGGAACTCTGGAAACACCATATATTTT. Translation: CASSPLSGNSGNTIYF.

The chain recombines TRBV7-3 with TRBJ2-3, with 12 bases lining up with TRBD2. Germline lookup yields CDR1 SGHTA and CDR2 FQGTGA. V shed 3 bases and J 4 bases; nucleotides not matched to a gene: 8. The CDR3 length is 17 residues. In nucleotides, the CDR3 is TGTGCCAGCAGCTTCTCAGCTAGCGGGAGGGGGTCAGATACGCAGTATTTT. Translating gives CASSFSASGRGSDTQYF.

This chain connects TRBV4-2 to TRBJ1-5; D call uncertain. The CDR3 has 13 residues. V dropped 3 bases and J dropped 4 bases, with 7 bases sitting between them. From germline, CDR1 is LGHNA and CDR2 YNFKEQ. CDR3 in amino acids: CASSQGVNQPQHF. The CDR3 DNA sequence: TGTGCCAGCAGCCAGGGAGTAAATCAGCCCCAGCATTTT.

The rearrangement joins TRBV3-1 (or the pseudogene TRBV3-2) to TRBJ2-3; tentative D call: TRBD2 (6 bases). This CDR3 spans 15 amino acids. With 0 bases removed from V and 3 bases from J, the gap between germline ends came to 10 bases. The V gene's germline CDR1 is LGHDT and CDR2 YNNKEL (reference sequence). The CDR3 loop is CASSQEGLRTDTQYF. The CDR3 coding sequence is TGTGCCAGCAGCCAAGAGGGACTTCGTACAGATACGCAGTATTTT.

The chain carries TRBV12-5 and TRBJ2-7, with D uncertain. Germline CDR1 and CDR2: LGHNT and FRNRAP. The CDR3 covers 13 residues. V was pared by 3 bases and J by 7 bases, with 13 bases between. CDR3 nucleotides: TGTGCTAGTGGTTTTAAGCAGGATGGGGAGCAGTACTTC. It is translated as CASGFKQDGEQYF.